These 4 T cell receptor beta chains originate from one sample sequenced in a study of PD-L1 blockade in urothelial cancer. Time point defined: pretreatment peripheral blood. Generated by immunoSEQ multiplex PCR, the TCRdb table keeps only in-frame clones and is missing some. The sample records under 50,000 clones, about nine tenths being singletons. This material consisted of PBMCs, taken around atezolizumab (anti-PD-L1) treatment. The receptor set was obtained from a woman aged 55-69 years with urothelial cancer.

The chain combines TRBV18 with TRBJ1-1; D may be TRBD1 (5 bases). V gave up 2 bases and J gave up 8 bases, with 12 bases separating them. From germline, CDR1 is KGHSH and CDR2 LQKENI. The CDR3 runs to 13 residues. The CDR3 sequence: CASSPYGQGEAFF. The CDR3, as DNA: TGTGCCAGCTCACCATATGGGCAGGGAGAAGCTTTCTTT.

The rearrangement joins TRBV19 to TRBJ1-4; perhaps TRBD1 as D (6 bases). CDR1 LNHDA and CDR2 SQIVND come from the germline V gene (reference sequence). The CDR3 has 16 amino acids. V gave up 10 bases and J gave up 4 bases, with 22 bases separating them. This CDR3 is CATRGGAQRSNEKLFF. The CDR3 nucleotides read TGTGCCACCCGGGGGGGGGCGCAGAGAAGTAATGAAAAACTGTTTTTT.

The chain recombines TRBV14 with TRBJ2-7; D may be TRBD2 (5 bases). The CDR3 length is 15 residues. The V gene lost 2 bases and the J gene lost 3 bases, with 14 bases spanning the gap. Germline V gene sequence: CDR1 SGHDN, CDR2 FVKESK. The DNA of the CDR3 is TGTGCCAGCAGCCAACGTTCGACTGGAGGCTACGAGCAGTACTTC. Translating gives CASSQRSTGGYEQYF.

The DNA of the CDR3 is TGCGCCAGCAGCCAAGAGTCTCTAGCGGGAGGCAGACAAGAGACCCAGTACTTC. Its protein product is CASSQESLAGGRQETQYF. The chain employs TRBV4-1 and TRBJ2-5; 11 positions agree with TRBD2. Germline V gives CDR1 MGHRA, CDR2 YSYEKL. Trimming removed 0 bases from V and 2 bases from J; junction bases left unmatched: 8. The CDR3 spans 18 residues.